This TCR beta chain was observed in a study of blood T cells in healthy people across ages (dated by TCRdb to 2015 to 2017). Study-wide context: In model experiments, roughly one uniquely barcoded TCR beta cDNA molecule per two T cells was captured by template switching. Donors were grouped into four age groups: young (average 16 years), middle-aged (roughly 37), aged (about 59) and long-lived (approximately 75). For two donors (one aged 18 to 30 and one aged 80 or older), the study analyzed two additional independent replicas of 1 million unique cDNA reads from the same blood draw. Using deep sequencing normalized with unique cDNA molecular identifiers, the study measured how TCR beta repertoire diversity changes with age. To avoid experimental bias, donors of different ages were spread randomly across the sequencing lanes.

Systemically healthy Caucasian individuals from Russia, some 36 in total and aged about 6 to 95 years, were included as donors. Each donor gave around 9.9 milliliters of peripheral blood, collected into EDTA-treated Vacutainer tubes. PBMCs were isolated by Ficoll-Paque density-gradient centrifugation, with at least 7 million obtained per sample. Total RNA was extracted from PBMCs with Trizol reagent, with at least 5.5 micrograms obtained per sample. The percentages of naive CD45RAhigh/CD27high T cells were determined by flow cytometry on a PBMC aliquot from every donor. The library was generated by 5' RACE. Sequencing instrument: Illumina HiSeq 2500. A second about 7 to 11 cycle PCR used a sample-barcoded 5' primer and a J-beta primer mix. A unique molecular identifier was introduced onto each TCR beta cDNA molecule by a template-switch 5' adaptor carrying 12 random nucleotides. Each sample yielded at least 2.5 million CDR3-containing paired-end reads. The Mint cDNA synthesis kit, primed by a TRBC-specific oligonucleotide, was used to synthesize first-strand cDNA from all RNA. After uracil-DNA glycosylase treatment, a first 18-cycle PCR used universal primers M1SS and BC2_uni_R on all cDNA. In the authors' own workflow: For normalization, 1 million high-quality reads were randomly selected from each sample, with every read carrying a distinct molecular identifier. Instead of being binned into consensus sequences, reads that shared molecular identifiers were thrown out. CDR3 identification, clonotype clustering and error correction used MiTCR with a Q25 quality threshold and the strictest error-elimination algorithm. A nonparametric unseen species model with Euler transformation was used to estimate lower-bound total TCR beta diversity. TCRdb took the public reads, trimmed them with fastp at Q25, ran MiXCR for clone calling and kept in-frame beta chains. Every CDR3 protein is listed once, alongside the most common genes and DNA of its rows. The V and J calls were determined by TCRdb, not by the authors. This sample lists 1.5 million to 2 million distinct CDR3 sequences; around 36% were detected once. Jointly, the top ten make up around 10% of the sample.

With respect to this clonotype: What this receptor recognizes is not known. Base qualities are not provided; no much larger clone lies one nucleotide away.

What the study reported, not specific to this receptor: Observed TCR beta diversity per million T cells fell roughly linearly with age, and a significant reduction was already apparent by age about 43. Estimates of total diversity from one million sequenced T cells were regarded as lower bounds and underestimates. Conclusive comparison of naive and antigen-experienced compartments was prevented by the profiling of bulk unsorted PBMCs. The CMV infection status of donors was not known, potentially confounding age-related changes in expanded clonotypes. Compared with the aged group, more naive CD4+ T cells, fewer expanded clones and increased TCR diversity were shown by the long-lived group, suggesting age selection. Observed TCR beta diversity correlated strongly with the percentage of naive T cells measured by flow cytometry.

As encoded in the germline V gene, CDR1 is SGHTA while CDR2 is FQGNSA. V is shortened by 2 bases, J by 0 bases, and the region joining them spans 11 bases. The CDR3 holds 16 amino acids from the cysteine to the phenylalanine. Left in the record is the CDR3 DNA by itself, 48 bases read in frame from the first base. The sample comprised blood. The V and J genes are TRBV7-2 and TRBJ2-1; the D segment could be TRBD2, given 6 matching bases. The TCR was taken from a woman in her 30s in good health. The sequenced DNA is TGTGCCAGCAGCTTACAAGCGGGTCGCTCCTACAATGAGCAGTTCTTC. It translates to CASSLQAGRSYNEQFF.